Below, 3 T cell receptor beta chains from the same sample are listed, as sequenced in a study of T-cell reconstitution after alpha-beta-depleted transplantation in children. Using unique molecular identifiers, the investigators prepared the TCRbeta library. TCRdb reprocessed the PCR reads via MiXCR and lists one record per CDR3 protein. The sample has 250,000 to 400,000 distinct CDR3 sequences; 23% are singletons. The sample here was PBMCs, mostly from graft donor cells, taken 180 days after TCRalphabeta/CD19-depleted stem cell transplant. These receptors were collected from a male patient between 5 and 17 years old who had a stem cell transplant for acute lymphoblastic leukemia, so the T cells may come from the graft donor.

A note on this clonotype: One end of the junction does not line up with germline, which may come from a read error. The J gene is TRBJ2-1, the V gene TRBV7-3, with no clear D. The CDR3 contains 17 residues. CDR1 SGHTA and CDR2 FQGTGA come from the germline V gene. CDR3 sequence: CASSLMGGHLGSSSQLF. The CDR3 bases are TGTGCCAGCAGCTTAATGGGTGGTCATTTAGGTAGCTCGAGTCAACTCTTC.

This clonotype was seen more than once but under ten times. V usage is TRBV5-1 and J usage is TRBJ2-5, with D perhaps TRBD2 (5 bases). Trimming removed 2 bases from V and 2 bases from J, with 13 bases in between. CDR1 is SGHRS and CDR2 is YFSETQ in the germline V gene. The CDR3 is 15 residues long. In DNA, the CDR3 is TGCGCCAGCAGCTTCGAGGGCCCCCTTCAAGAGACCCAGTACTTC. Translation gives CASSFEGPLQETQYF. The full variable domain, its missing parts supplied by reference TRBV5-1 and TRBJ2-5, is KAGVTQTPRYLIKTRGQQVTLSCSPISGHRSVSWYQQTPGQGLQFLFEYFSETQRNKGNFPGRFSGRQFSNSRSEMNVSTLELGDSALYLCASSFEGPLQETQYFGPGTRLLVL.

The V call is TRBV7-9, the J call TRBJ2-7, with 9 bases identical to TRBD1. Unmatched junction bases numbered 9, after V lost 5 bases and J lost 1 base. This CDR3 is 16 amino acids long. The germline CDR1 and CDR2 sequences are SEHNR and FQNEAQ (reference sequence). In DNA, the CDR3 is TGTGCCAGCAGCACTAGCGCCGGGACAGGGTCCTACGAGCAGTACTTC. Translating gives CASSTSAGTGSYEQYF. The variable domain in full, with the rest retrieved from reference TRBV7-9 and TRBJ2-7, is DTGVSQNPRHKITKRGQNVTFRCDPISEHNRLYWYRQTLGQGPEFLTYFQNEAQLEKSRLLSDRFSAERPKGSFSTLEIQRTEQGDSAMYLCASSTSAGTGSYEQYFGPGTRLTVT.